The rows below give T cell receptor beta chains drawn from one sample of a study of CD8+ T cells in alopecia areata. Profiled with immunoSEQ multiplex PCR; TCRdb holds only in-frame clones, not every one. The sample consists of fewer than 350,000 clones, 58% of them appearing once. The sequencing here drew on CD4+ T cells sorted from blood, taken at week 24, from a patient treated with tofacitinib. These TCRs come from a human donor with alopecia areata. Each CDR3 is given with its conserved first and last residue. D genes are given only for firm matches. Clone size is shown for a subset of rows, as once, few, many or a class of expanded clone.

TRBJ2-3 | TRBD2 | once | 15 | TRBV6-5 | TGTGCCAGCAGCACGCGGGGGGCAATCACAGATACGCAGTATTTT | CASSTRGAITDTQYF
TRBJ1-2 | TRBD1 | - | 14 | TRBV7-8 | TGTGCCAGCAGCTTAGCTAGGACAGGGGGTGGCTACACCTTC | CASSLARTGGGYTF
TRBJ1-4 | - | - | 15 | TRBV7-9 | TGTGCCAGCAGCTTGGCAGGGGTCGTTAATGAAAAACTGTTTTTT | CASSLAGVVNEKLFF
TRBJ1-2 | TRBD1 | - | 14 | TRBV4-1 | TGCGCCAGCAGCCGTTTCCGGGACAGAGGTGGCTACACCTTC | CASSRFRDRGGYTF
TRBJ1-2 | - | once | 14 | TRBV7-9 | TGTGCCAGCAGCACCCCGGGACGGGGCTATGGCTACACCTTC | CASSTPGRGYGYTF
TRBJ2-5 | TRBD1 | - | 12 | TRBV30 | TGTGCCTGGACTGGACAGGGAAAGACCCAGTACTTC | CAWTGQGKTQYF
TRBJ1-2 | TRBD1 | few | 9 | TRBV20-1 | TGCAGTGCCGGACAGGTGGCAGCCTTC | CSAGQVAAF
TRBJ1-1 | - | - | 14 | TRBV5-1 | TGCGCCAGCAGCTTGGTAGCGGGTAACACTGAAGCTTTCTTT | CASSLVAGNTEAFF
TRBJ1-1 | TRBD1 | few | 13 | TRBV19 | TGTGCCAGTGGGGACAGGGTCAACACTGAAGCTTTCTTT | CASGDRVNTEAFF
TRBJ1-2 | - | - | 13 | TRBV29-1 | TGCAGCGTCGCACAGGAGTCTAACTATGGCTACACCTTC | CSVAQESNYGYTF
TRBJ2-1 | TRBD2 | - | 14 | TRBV5-1 | TGCGCCAGCAGCTGGGGTAGCGGGGGGAATGAGCAGTTCTTC | CASSWGSGGNEQFF
TRBJ2-3 | TRBD2 | few | 15 | TRBV9 | TGTGCCAGCAGCACCTTAGCGGGGGCGGGAGATACGCAGTATTTT | CASSTLAGAGDTQYF
TRBJ2-3 | - | few | 15 | TRBV7-2 | TGTGCCAGCAGCTCCCTCAGGGGTGGGACAGATACGCAGTATTTT | CASSSLRGGTDTQYF
TRBJ2-5 | - | - | 13 | TRBV7-9 | TGTGCCAGCAGAGGGCAGGCGAGACCCACCCAGTACTTC | CASRGQARPTQYF
TRBJ2-5 | TRBD1 | once | 13 | TRBV5-1 | TGCGCCAGCAGCTACGGACAGGGGGAGACCCAGTACTTC | CASSYGQGETQYF
TRBJ2-7 | - | - | 15 | TRBV25-1 | TGTGCCAGCAGTTCCCCTGGGAGGGGGCGCCACGAGCAGTACTTC | CASSSPGRGRHEQYF
TRBJ1-5 | - | few | 14 | TRBV2 | TGTGCCAGCAGTTATACTAGGGGGAATCAGCCCCAGCATTTT | CASSYTRGNQPQHF
TRBJ2-7 | - | - | 13 | TRBV28 | TGTGCCACCACTTTTCGGAGCTCCTACGAGCAGTACTTC | CATTFRSSYEQYF
TRBJ2-3 | - | - | 12 | TRBV7-9 | TGTGCCAGCAGCTTAGAGGGAGATACGCAGTATTTT | CASSLEGDTQYF
TRBJ2-1 | - | many | 17 | TRBV7-2 | TGTGCCAGCAGCTTAACTTCTAGCTACTACTCCTACAATGAGCAGTTCTTC | CASSLTSSYYSYNEQFF
TRBJ2-7 | - | few | 15 | TRBV9 | TGTGCCAGCAGCGTAGCGGCGGGCGGGCTCTACGAGCAGTACTTC | CASSVAAGGLYEQYF
TRBJ2-1 | TRBD2 | few | 15 | TRBV11-2 | TGTGCCAGCAGCTTAGTCCCAGCGGGGACCAATGAGCAGTTCTTC | CASSLVPAGTNEQFF
TRBJ1-1 | TRBD1 | - | 15 | TRBV13 | TGTGCCAGCAGCTTGGGCGACAGGGACAACACTGAAGCTTTCTTT | CASSLGDRDNTEAFF
TRBJ2-5 | - | - | 14 | TRBV5-1 | TGCGCCAGTGGCGGAGGGGGACAACAAGAGACCCAGTACTTC | CASGGGGQQETQYF
TRBJ2-2 | - | - | 14 | TRBV27 | TGTGCCAGCAGTCTACAGGAGAACACCGGGGAGCTGTTTTTT | CASSLQENTGELFF
TRBJ2-3 | - | - | 13 | TRBV6-5 | TGTGCCAGCAGCCGGGACGACACAGATACGCAGTATTTT | CASSRDDTDTQYF
TRBJ2-1 | TRBD2 | - | 16 | TRBV30 | TGTGCCTGGAGTGTAATCCGGACTAGCGGCTACAATGAGCAGTTCTTC | CAWSVIRTSGYNEQFF
TRBJ1-1 | TRBD1 | - | 14 | TRBV29-1 | TGCAGCGCCGGACAGGCCGTGGAGGACACTGAAGCTTTCTTT | CSAGQAVEDTEAFF
TRBJ2-1 | - | - | 14 | TRBV9 | TGTGCCAGCGGATCGTTAGACTCCTACAATGAGCAGTTCTTC | CASGSLDSYNEQFF
TRBJ2-5 | - | - | 12 | TRBV7-9 | TGTGCCAGCAGCCTCCCACGGGACACTCTGTACTTC | CASSLPRDTLYF
TRBJ1-2 | - | few | 13 | TRBV23-1 | TGCGCCAGCAGTCGGCAGTCCGGTTATGGCTACACCTTC | CASSRQSGYGYTF
TRBJ1-2 | - | - | 12 | TRBV7-6 | TGTGCCAGCAGCTTAACAGGCAATGGCTACACCTTC | CASSLTGNGYTF
TRBJ2-5 | - | few | 13 | TRBV6-5 | TGTGCCAGCAGTTACGAAGGGCTGGGGGTCTGGTACTTC | CASSYEGLGVWYF
TRBJ2-5 | TRBD1 | - | 13 | TRBV5-5 | TGTGCCGGCGGACAGGGAGCCCAAGAGACCCAGTACTTC | CAGGQGAQETQYF
TRBJ2-7 | - | - | 14 | TRBV5-1 | TGCGCCAGCAGCTTCAATCCGGGATACTACGAGCAGTACTTC | CASSFNPGYYEQYF
TRBJ2-5 | - | few | 10 | TRBV28 | TGTGCCAGCAAAAGGGTCGCCCAGTACTTC | CASKRVAQYF
TRBJ2-7 | - | few | 17 | TRBV5-1 | TGCGCCAGCAGCCTCCACTTACGGACCCAAAAGAATGGCGAGCAGTACTTC | CASSLHLRTQKNGEQYF
TRBJ2-7 | TRBD1 | - | 12 | TRBV27 | TGTGCCAGCAGTCTAAGGACAGGGAAGCAGTACTTC | CASSLRTGKQYF
TRBJ2-7 | - | few | 14 | TRBV29-1 | TGCAGCGCCGCCACGACAAGGGAGTCCTACGAGCAGTACTTC | CSAATTRESYEQYF
TRBJ1-2 | - | - | 13 | TRBV2 | TGTGCCTGGAGGGACGCTCCTAACTATGGCTACACCTTC | CAWRDAPNYGYTF
TRBJ2-1 | - | - | 13 | TRBV18 | TGTGCCAGCTCACCCGCACTTGACAATGAGCAGTTCTTC | CASSPALDNEQFF
TRBJ2-5 | - | - | 14 | TRBV29-1 | TGCAGCGTTGATCCCGGCAGGACACAAGAGACCCAGTACTTC | CSVDPGRTQETQYF
TRBJ1-2 | TRBD1 | - | 13 | TRBV5-6 | TGTGCCAGCAGCGGGGGACAGGGACATGGCTACACCTTC | CASSGGQGHGYTF
TRBJ1-2 | - | - | 15 | TRBV6-5 | TGTGCCAGCAGTTACGGGACCCCGAGATACTATGGCTACACCTTC | CASSYGTPRYYGYTF
TRBJ1-1 | - | - | 15 | TRBV6-1 | TGTGCCAGCAGTGCGGCACAGGGAGTAAACACTGAAGCTTTCTTT | CASSAAQGVNTEAFF
TRBJ1-2 | TRBD1 | - | 14 | TRBV28 | TGTGCCAGCAGGACGACAGGGACAAACTATGGCTACACCTTC | CASRTTGTNYGYTF
TRBJ1-6 | TRBD1 | once | 15 | TRBV5-1 | TGCGCCAGCAGCTCGAGGGACAGGGATAATTCACCCCTCCACTTT | CASSSRDRDNSPLHF
TRBJ2-5 | TRBD1 | - | 15 | TRBV5-4 | TGTGCCAGCAGCAGATCAGGACAGGGCGGGGAGACCCAGTACTTC | CASSRSGQGGETQYF
TRBJ2-5 | - | - | 14 | TRBV4-1 | TGCGCCAGCAGCCGCCCGGGGAACTGGGGGACCCAGTACTTC | CASSRPGNWGTQYF
TRBJ2-7 | - | - | 15 | TRBV7-2 | TGTGCCAGCAATCCTCGGCAAGCTACGATAGGGGAGCAGTACTTC | CASNPRQATIGEQYF